The 15 T cell receptor beta chains presented below share a single source sample, sequenced in a study of regulatory T cells in long-lasting Graves disease. HTBI primers from iRepertoire and Arm-PCR of CDR3 regions yielded the TCR beta libraries. Via MiXCR, TCRdb re-called the multiplex PCR reads, giving one row per CDR3 protein. The sample carries 400,000 to 500,000 distinct CDR3 sequences, around 20% recorded once. Time point noted: persistent/refractory GD, antithyroid drugs over 5 years with positive TRAb. Extracted RNA from PBMCs served as the source of the TCR library. Sequences were derived from peripheral blood mononuclear cells (PBMCs), sampled when the disease was refractory, from a patient treated with antithyroid drugs. Receptor source: a female donor with Graves disease.

This chain joins TRBV10-3 and TRBJ2-3, with D possibly being TRBD2 (6 bases). Trimming took 5 bases from V and 2 from J, leaving 17 bases between them. CDR1 and CDR2 (germline): ENHRY, SYGVKD. This CDR3 region has 16 residues. CDR3 bases: TGTGCCATCAGTCCCCAGGAGGGATCGGTCACAGATACGCAGTATTTT. Translating gives CAISPQEGSVTDTQYF.

This clonotype has at least ten counts. The V call is TRBV19, the J call TRBJ2-7, with TRBD2 identical over 13 bases. V gave up 7 bases and J gave up 0 bases; unmatched junction bases: 3. From germline, CDR1 is LNHDA and CDR2 SQIVND (reference sequence). This CDR3 spans 15 amino acids. CDR3 in amino acids: CASMRTSGSSYEQYF. CDR3 bases: TGTGCCAGTATGAGGACTAGCGGGAGCTCCTACGAGCAGTACTTC.

V usage is TRBV9 and J usage is TRBJ2-5, with a weak D call TRBD1 (6 bases). V was shortened by 0 bases and J by 5 bases, with 20 bases between the two germline ends. Germline CDR1 reads SGDLS; CDR2 reads YYNGEE. CDR3 length: 17 amino acids. In DNA, the CDR3 is TGTGCCAGCAGCGTAGTAGCCCTTGGGGGCCCTGGGGAGACCCAGTACTTC. Protein sequence: CASSVVALGGPGETQYF. The whole variable domain, remainder taken from reference TRBV9 and TRBJ2-5, is DSGVTQTPKHLITATGQRVTLRCSPRSGDLSVYWYQQSLDQGLQFLIQYYNGEERAKGNILERFSAQQFPDLHSELNLSSLELGDSALYFCASSVVALGGPGETQYFGPGTRLLVL.

V is TRBV5-1 and J is TRBJ2-4; the D gene is possibly TRBD2 (6 bases). The J call is in doubt because the DNA end fits TRBJ2-5 better. This CDR3 has 15 amino acids. The V gene's germline CDR1 is SGHRS and CDR2 YFSETQ. The CDR3 region has the DNA TGCGCCAGCGGACCGGCGGGGAGCTCGGAGGAGACCCAGTACTTC. As protein: CASGPAGSSEETQYF.

At least ten counts were recorded for this clonotype. The chain employs TRBV11-1 and TRBJ2-7; 7 bases line up with TRBD2. Germline V gene lookup returns CDR1 SGHAT and CDR2 FQDESV (reference sequence). After removal of 3 bases from V and 0 bases from J, the junction contained 8 bases not matched to a gene. There are 16 residues in the CDR3. The CDR3 region has the DNA TGTGCCAGCAGCTTTCTCGCGGGAGCCTCCTCCTACGAGCAGTACTTC. Translation: CASSFLAGASSYEQYF.

V and J are TRBV28 and TRBJ2-7; 9 bases map to TRBD1. V dropped 7 bases and J dropped 3; count of bases not matched to a gene: 4. Germline V lookup: CDR1 MDHEN, CDR2 SYDVKM. The CDR3 consists of 13 residues. CDR3 sequence (DNA): TGTGCCAGCACCGAGGACAGGGGCTACGAGCAGTACTTC. Translation gives CASTEDRGYEQYF.

The genes are TRBV20-1 and TRBJ2-7; 9 nucleotides agree with TRBD1. The CDR3 extends over 12 amino acids. Unmatched junction bases numbered 5, after V lost 6 bases and J lost 5 bases. Germline assignment: CDR1 DFQATT and CDR2 SNEGSKA (reference sequence). CDR3 amino acids: CSAVTGGHEQYF. The DNA for the CDR3 is TGCAGTGCCGTAACAGGGGGCCACGAGCAGTACTTC.

This clonotype was recorded many times. The chain has TRBV24-1 and TRBJ2-5; tentatively, D is TRBD1 or TRBD2 (5 bases each). Between the trimmed V and J ends, which lost 3 bases and 7 bases, there was a span of 14 bases. The CDR3 has 14 amino acids. The germline CDR1 and CDR2 sequences are KGHDR and SFDVKD. The CDR3 spells CATSDRSGPSTQYF. CDR3 DNA: TGTGCCACCAGTGATAGGTCGGGGCCATCGACCCAGTACTTC.

This chain connects TRBV25-1 to TRBJ1-1; D perhaps matches TRBD1 (5 bases). The CDR3 runs to 15 residues. V lost 5 bases and J lost 3, with 16 bases in between. CDR1 is MGHDK, CDR2 SYGVNS, per germline. The CDR3 nucleotides read TGTGCCAGCAGTAATACCGGGGCGGGACACACTGAAGCTTTCTTT. Protein product: CASSNTGAGHTEAFF.

A few counts support this clonotype. V is TRBV9 and J is TRBJ2-3, with 15 positions matching TRBD2. The V gene's germline CDR1 is SGDLS and CDR2 YYNGEE. V lost 0 bases, J lost 1 base, and 0 bases stayed unmatched. The CDR3 contains 17 residues. The CDR3 is CASSVGTSGRGTDTQYF. The DNA for the CDR3 is TGTGCCAGCAGCGTAGGGACTAGCGGGAGGGGCACAGATACGCAGTATTTT.

In this sample, this clonotype turned up many times. The CDR3 DNA sequence: TGTGCCAGCATGACTAGGGATACCTACGAGCAGTACTTC. This codes for CASMTRDTYEQYF. V usage is TRBV6-1 and J usage is TRBJ2-7, with D possibly TRBD2 on 6 matching bases. With 7 bases removed from V and 2 bases from J, the gap between germline ends came to 12 bases. The CDR3 runs 13 residues. Germline V gene sequence: CDR1 MNHNS, CDR2 SASEGT.

This clonotype was seen once. This may arise from a read error, as a much more abundant clone is one base away. V and J are TRBV25-1 and TRBJ2-2; 9 nucleotides align to TRBD1. Germline lookup yields CDR1 MGHDK and CDR2 SYGVNS. The CDR3 consists of 16 residues. The CDR3 DNA sequence: TGTGCCAGCAGTGATGGGGGACAGGGAAACACCAGGGAGCTGTTTTTT. This encodes CASSDGGQGNTRELFF.

The chain combines TRBV28 with TRBJ2-7; D not resolved. The CDR3 contains 15 residues. Germline V gene sequence: CDR1 MDHEN, CDR2 SYDVKM. Between the trimmed V and J ends, which lost 7 bases and 3 bases, there was a span of 19 bases. CDR3: CASTPSLLVGYEQYF. CDR3 nucleotide sequence: TGTGCCAGCACCCCAAGTTTGCTAGTCGGCTACGAGCAGTACTTC.

The chain couples TRBV2 to TRBJ2-3; 10 bases fit TRBD2. CDR1 and CDR2 (germline): SNHLY, FYNNEI. The junction had 8 bases not matched to a gene; V was cut back by 6 bases and J by 2 bases. The CDR3 has 16 amino acids. CDR3 amino acids: CASSVLAGGTTDTQYF. The DNA of the CDR3 is TGTGCCAGCAGCGTGTTAGCGGGAGGAACCACAGATACGCAGTATTTT. The full variable domain, with the rest looked up from reference TRBV2 and TRBJ2-3, is EPEVTQTPSHQVTQMGQEVILRCVPISNHLYFYWYRQILGQKVEFLVSFYNNEISEKSEIFDDQFSVERPDGSNFTLKIRSTKLEDSAMYFCASSVLAGGTTDTQYFGPGTRLTVL.

About this clonotype: A read error is likely here: a far larger clone is one base away. CDR3 in DNA: TGTGCCAGCAGCTCGACACTGAACACTGAAACTTTCTTT. The encoded protein is CASSSTLNTETFF. V is TRBV7-2 and J is TRBJ1-1; unclear D gene. The CDR3 is 13 residues long. Germline CDR1 reads SGHTA; CDR2 reads FQGNSA.